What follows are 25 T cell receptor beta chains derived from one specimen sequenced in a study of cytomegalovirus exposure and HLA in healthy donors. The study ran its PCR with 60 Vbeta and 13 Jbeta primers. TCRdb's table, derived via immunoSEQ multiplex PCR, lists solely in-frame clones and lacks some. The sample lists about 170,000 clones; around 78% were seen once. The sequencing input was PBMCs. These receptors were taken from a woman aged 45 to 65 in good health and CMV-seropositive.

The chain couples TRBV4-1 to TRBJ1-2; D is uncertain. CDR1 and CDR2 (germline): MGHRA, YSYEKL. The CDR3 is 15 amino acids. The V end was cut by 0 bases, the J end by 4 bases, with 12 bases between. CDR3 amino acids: CASSQESSGPYGYTF. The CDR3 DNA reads TGCGCCAGCAGCCAAGAGTCATCCGGTCCCTATGGCTACACCTTC.

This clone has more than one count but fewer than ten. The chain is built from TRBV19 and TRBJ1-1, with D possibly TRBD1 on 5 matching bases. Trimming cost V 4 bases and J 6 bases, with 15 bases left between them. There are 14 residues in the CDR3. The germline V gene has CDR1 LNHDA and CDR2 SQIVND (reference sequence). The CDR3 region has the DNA TGTGCCAGTAGTAACTCGGGGCGCGGGGCTGAAGCTTTCTTT. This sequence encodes CASSNSGRGAEAFF.

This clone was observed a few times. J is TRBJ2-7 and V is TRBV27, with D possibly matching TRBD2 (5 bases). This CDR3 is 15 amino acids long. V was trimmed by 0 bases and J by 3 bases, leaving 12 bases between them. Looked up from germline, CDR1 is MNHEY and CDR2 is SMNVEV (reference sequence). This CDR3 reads CASSLSLTGSYEQYF. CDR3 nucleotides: TGTGCCAGCAGTTTATCCCTGACGGGGAGCTACGAGCAGTACTTC.

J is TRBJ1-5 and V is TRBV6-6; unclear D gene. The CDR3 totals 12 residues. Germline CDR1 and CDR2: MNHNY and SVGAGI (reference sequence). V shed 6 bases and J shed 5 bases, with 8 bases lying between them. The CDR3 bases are TGTGCCAGCAGCGCATCAGATCAGCCCCAGCATTTT. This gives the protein CASSASDQPQHF.

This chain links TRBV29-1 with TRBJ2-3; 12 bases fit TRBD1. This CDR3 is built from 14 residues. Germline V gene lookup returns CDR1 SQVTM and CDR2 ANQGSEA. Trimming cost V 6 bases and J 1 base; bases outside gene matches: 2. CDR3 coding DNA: TGCAGCGTGGGGACAGGGGGCGGCACAGATACGCAGTATTTT. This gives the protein CSVGTGGGTDTQYF.

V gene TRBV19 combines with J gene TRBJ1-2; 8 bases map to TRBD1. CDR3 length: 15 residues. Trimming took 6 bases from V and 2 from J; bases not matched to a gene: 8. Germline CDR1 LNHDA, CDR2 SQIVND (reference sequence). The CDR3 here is CASRGQGQGNYGYTF. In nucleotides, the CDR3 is TGTGCCAGTAGAGGCCAAGGACAGGGAAACTATGGCTACACCTTC.

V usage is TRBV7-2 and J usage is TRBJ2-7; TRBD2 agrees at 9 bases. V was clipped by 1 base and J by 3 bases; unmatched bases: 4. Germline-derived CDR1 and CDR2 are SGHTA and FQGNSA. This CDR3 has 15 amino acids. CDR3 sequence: CASSLVLSGSYEQYF. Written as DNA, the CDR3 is TGTGCCAGCAGCTTAGTGCTTAGCGGGAGCTACGAGCAGTACTTC. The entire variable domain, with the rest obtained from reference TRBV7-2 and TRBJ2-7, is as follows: GAGVSQSPSNKVTEKGKDVELRCDPISGHTALYWYRQSLGQGLEFLIYFQGNSAPDKSGLPSDRFSAERTGGSVSTLTIQRTQQEDSAVYLCASSLVLSGSYEQYFGPGTRLTVT.

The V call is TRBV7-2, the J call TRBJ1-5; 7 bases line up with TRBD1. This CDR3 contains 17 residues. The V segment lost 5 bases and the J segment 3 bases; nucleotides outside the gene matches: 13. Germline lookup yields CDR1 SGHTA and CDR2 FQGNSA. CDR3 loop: CASSPRGGSGANQPQHF. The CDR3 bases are TGTGCCAGCAGCCCGAGAGGGGGCTCGGGGGCCAATCAGCCCCAGCATTTT.

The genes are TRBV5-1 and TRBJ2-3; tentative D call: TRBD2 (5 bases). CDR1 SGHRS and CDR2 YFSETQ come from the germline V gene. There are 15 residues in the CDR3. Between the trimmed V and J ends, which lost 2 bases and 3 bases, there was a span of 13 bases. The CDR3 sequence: CASSFSGKTTDTQYF. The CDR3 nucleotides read TGCGCCAGCAGCTTTTCCGGGAAGACAACAGATACGCAGTATTTT. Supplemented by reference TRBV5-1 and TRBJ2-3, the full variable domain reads KAGVTQTPRYLIKTRGQQVTLSCSPISGHRSVSWYQQTPGQGLQFLFEYFSETQRNKGNFPGRFSGRQFSNSRSEMNVSTLELGDSALYLCASSFSGKTTDTQYFGPGTRLTVL.

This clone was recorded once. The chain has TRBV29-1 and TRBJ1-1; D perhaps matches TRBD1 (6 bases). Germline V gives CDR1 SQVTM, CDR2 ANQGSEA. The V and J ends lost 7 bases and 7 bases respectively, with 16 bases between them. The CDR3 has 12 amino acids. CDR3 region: CSATQGRGEAFF. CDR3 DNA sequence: TGCAGCGCAACACAGGGACGAGGTGAAGCTTTCTTT.

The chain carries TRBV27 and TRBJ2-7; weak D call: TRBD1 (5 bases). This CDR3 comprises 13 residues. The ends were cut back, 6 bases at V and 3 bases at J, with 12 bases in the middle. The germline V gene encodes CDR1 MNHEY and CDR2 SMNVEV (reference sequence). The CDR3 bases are TGTGCCAGCAGGCTAGACAGCAACTACGAGCAGTACTTC. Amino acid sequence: CASRLDSNYEQYF.

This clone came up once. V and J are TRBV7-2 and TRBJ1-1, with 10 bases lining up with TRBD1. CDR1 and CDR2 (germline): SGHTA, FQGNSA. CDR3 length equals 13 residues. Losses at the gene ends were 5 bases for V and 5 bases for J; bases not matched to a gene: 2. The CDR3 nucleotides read TGTGCCAGCAGCCAGGGACAGGGGACTGAAGCTTTCTTT. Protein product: CASSQGQGTEAFF.

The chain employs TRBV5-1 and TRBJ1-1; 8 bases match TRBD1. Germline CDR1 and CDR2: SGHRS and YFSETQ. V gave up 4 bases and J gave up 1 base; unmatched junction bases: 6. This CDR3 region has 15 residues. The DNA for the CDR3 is TGCGCCAGCAGCACATCTACAGGGGGGAACACTGAAGCTTTCTTT. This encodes CASSTSTGGNTEAFF.

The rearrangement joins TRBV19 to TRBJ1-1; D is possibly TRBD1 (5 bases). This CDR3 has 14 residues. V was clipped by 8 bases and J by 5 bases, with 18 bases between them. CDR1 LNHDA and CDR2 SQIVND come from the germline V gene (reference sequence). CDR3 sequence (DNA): TGTGCCAGTGGGAGGGGCCTCGAAGGAACTGAAGCTTTCTTT. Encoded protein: CASGRGLEGTEAFF.

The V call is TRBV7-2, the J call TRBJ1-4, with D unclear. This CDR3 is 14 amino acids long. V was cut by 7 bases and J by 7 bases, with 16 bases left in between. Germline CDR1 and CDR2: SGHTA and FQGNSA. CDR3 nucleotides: TGTGCCAGCAACGCGAACTCTGGCGGTGAAAAACTGTTTTTT. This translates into CASNANSGGEKLFF.

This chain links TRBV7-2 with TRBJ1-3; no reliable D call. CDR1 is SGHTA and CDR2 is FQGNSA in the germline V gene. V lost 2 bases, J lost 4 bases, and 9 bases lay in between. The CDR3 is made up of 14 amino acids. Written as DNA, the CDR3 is TGTGCCAGCAGCTTACAACAGCTCGGAAACACCATATATTTT. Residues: CASSLQQLGNTIYF. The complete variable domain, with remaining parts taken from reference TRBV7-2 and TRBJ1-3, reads GAGVSQSPSNKVTEKGKDVELRCDPISGHTALYWYRQSLGQGLEFLIYFQGNSAPDKSGLPSDRFSAERTGGSVSTLTIQRTQQEDSAVYLCASSLQQLGNTIYFGEGSWLTVV.

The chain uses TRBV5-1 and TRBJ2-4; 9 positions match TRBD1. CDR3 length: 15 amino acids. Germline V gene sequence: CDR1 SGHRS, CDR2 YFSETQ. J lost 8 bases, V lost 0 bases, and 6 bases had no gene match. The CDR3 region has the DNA TGCGCCAGCAGCTTGGTGGGGACAGGGTTTGACATTCAGTACTTC. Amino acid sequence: CASSLVGTGFDIQYF.

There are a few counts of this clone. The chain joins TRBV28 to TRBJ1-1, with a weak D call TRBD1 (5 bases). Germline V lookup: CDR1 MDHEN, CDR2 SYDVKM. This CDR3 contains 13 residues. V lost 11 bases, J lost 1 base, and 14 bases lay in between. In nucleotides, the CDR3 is TGTGCCTCCCGGGGGGGTACGAACACTGAAGCTTTCTTT. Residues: CASRGGTNTEAFF.

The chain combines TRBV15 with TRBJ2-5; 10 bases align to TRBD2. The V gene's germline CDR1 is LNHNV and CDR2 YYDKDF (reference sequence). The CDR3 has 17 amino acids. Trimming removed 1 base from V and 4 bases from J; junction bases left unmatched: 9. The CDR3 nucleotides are TGTGCCACCAGCAGAGGTGGACTAGCGGATGAGGGAGAGACCCAGTACTTC. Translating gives CATSRGGLADEGETQYF.

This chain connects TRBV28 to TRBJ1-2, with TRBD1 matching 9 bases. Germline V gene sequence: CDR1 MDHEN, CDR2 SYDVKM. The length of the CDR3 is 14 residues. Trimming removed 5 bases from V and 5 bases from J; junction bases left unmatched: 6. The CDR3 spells CASSIGQGFYGYTF. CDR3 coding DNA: TGTGCCAGCAGTATAGGACAGGGGTTTTATGGCTACACCTTC.

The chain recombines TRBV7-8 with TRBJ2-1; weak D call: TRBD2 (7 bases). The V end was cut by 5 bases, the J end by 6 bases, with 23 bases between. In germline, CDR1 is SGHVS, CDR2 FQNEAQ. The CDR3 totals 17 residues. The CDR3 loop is CASSPWGAGDLTNEQFF. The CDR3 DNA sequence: TGTGCCAGCAGCCCTTGGGGGGCGGGGGACTTGACCAATGAGCAGTTCTTC.

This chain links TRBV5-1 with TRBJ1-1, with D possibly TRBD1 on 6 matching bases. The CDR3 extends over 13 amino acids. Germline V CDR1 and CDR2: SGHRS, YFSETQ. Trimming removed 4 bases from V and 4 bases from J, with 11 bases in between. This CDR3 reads CASSPRGATEAFF. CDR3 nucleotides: TGCGCCAGCAGCCCCAGGGGTGCCACTGAAGCTTTCTTT.

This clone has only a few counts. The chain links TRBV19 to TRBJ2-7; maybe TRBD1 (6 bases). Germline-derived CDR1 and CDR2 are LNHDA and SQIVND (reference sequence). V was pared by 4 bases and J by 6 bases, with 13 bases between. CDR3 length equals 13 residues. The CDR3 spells CASSTRVGAEQYF. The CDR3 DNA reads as TGTGCCAGTAGTACAAGGGTGGGGGCCGAGCAGTACTTC.

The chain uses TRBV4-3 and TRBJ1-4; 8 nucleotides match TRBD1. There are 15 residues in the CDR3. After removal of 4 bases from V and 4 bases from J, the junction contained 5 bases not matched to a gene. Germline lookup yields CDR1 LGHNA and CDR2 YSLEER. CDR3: CASSLDRAFNEKLFF. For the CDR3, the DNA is TGCGCCAGCAGCCTGGACAGGGCGTTTAATGAAAAACTGTTTTTT.

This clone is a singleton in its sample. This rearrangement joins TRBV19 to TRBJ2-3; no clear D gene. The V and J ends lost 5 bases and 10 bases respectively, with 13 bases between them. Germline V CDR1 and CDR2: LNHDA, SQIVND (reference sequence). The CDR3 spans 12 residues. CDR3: CASSPPEAAQYF. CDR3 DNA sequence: TGTGCCAGTAGTCCTCCTGAGGCGGCGCAGTATTTT.